This passage covers 10 T cell receptor beta chains from one sample sequenced in a study of cytomegalovirus exposure and HLA in healthy donors. Vbeta (60) and Jbeta (13) primers were used in the PCR. Sequenced by immunoSEQ multiplex PCR; TCRdb stores in-frame clones only, minus some. The sample contains approximately 100,000 clones, roughly 76% of which appear only once. Sequenced material: PBMCs. These receptors were taken from a female donor in good health and CMV-seronegative.

The chain employs TRBV7-8 and TRBJ2-6, with a possible D match to TRBD1 (5 bases). This CDR3 contains 15 residues. The V end lost 4 bases, the J end lost 2 bases, and 9 bases lay between the germline ends. Per the germline V gene, CDR1 is SGHVS and CDR2 is FQNEAQ. For the CDR3, the DNA is TGTGCCAGCAGCTACCAGGGTGCTGGGGCCAACGTCCTGACTTTC. This sequence encodes CASSYQGAGANVLTF.

The chain has TRBV6-6 and TRBJ2-7, with TRBD1 as a possible D gene (5 bases). The CDR3 sequence is 12 residues long. Germline V gene sequence: CDR1 MNHNY, CDR2 SVGAGI (reference sequence). The V end lost 6 bases, the J end lost 4 bases, and 10 bases lay between the germline ends. The CDR3 bases are TGTGCCAGCAGCCAGGACACATACGAGCAGTACTTC. Encoded protein: CASSQDTYEQYF.

The V gene is TRBV19, the J gene TRBJ1-5; D not resolved. The V gene's germline CDR1 is LNHDA and CDR2 SQIVND (reference sequence). This CDR3 region has 14 residues. Trimming took 6 bases from V and 3 from J, leaving 12 bases between them. The CDR3 spells CASSATVINQPQHF. The CDR3 bases are TGTGCCAGTAGCGCAACAGTGATCAATCAGCCCCAGCATTTT. The full variable domain, rest sourced from reference TRBV19 and TRBJ1-5, is DGGITQSPKYLFRKEGQNVTLSCEQNLNHDAMYWYRQDPGQGLRLIYYSQIVNDFQKGDIAEGYSVSREKKESFPLTVTSAQKNPTAFYLCASSATVINQPQHFGDGTRLSIL.

This clone was found once. The chain couples TRBV15 to TRBJ2-1; no reliable D call. Germline loops: CDR1 LNHNV, CDR2 YYDKDF (reference sequence). Trimming took 8 bases from V and 1 from J, leaving 9 bases between them. This CDR3 contains 13 residues. CDR3 DNA sequence: TGTGCCACCCGGTTATCATCCTACAATGAGCAGTTCTTC. It translates to CATRLSSYNEQFF.

The genes are TRBV21-1 and TRBJ2-7; the table's D call, TRBD1, was not checked against the DNA. TRBV21-1 is flagged as a pseudogene. This CDR3 has 12 amino acids. CDR3 sequence: CASTGTFYEQYF. CDR3 DNA sequence: TGTGCCAGCACGGGGACATTCTACGAGCAGTACTTC.

V and J are TRBV4-3 and TRBJ1-1, with 7 nucleotides matching TRBD1. CDR3 size: 13 residues. J lost 11 bases, V lost 1 base, and 7 bases had no gene match. Germline CDR1 LGHNA, CDR2 YSLEER. The chain's CDR3 is CASSQVEGAIAFF. The CDR3 DNA sequence: TGCGCCAGCAGCCAAGTGGAGGGGGCTATTGCTTTCTTT.

V and J are TRBV7-9 and TRBJ1-1; TRBD1 aligns across 8 bases. The germline V gene encodes CDR1 SEHNR and CDR2 FQNEAQ (reference sequence). With V trimmed by 5 bases and J by 5 bases, 10 bases remained unmatched. The CDR3 has 15 residues. The CDR3 DNA sequence: TGTGCCAGCAGCCCCCCCAGACAGGGGAAGACTGAAGCTTTCTTT. Protein sequence: CASSPPRQGKTEAFF.

This chain joins TRBV5-1 and TRBJ2-3, with TRBD1 matching over 9 bases. CDR1 is SGHRS, CDR2 YFSETQ, per germline. CDR3 size: 18 residues. Losses at the gene ends were 0 bases for V and 1 base for J; bases not matched to a gene: 9. CDR3 nucleotides: TGCGCCAGCAGCTTGGCCCGGGACAGGGAAAGAGGCACAGATACGCAGTATTTT. Protein sequence: CASSLARDRERGTDTQYF.

This clone was seen a handful of times. The rearrangement uses TRBV11-3 and TRBJ2-7, with 12 nucleotides matching TRBD1. Unmatched junction bases numbered 12, after V lost 5 bases and J lost 1 base. CDR3 length equals 18 residues. The germline V gene has CDR1 SGHNT and CDR2 YENEEA. The CDR3 nucleotides are TGTGCCAGCAGCCTGATTCCGGGACAGGGGGCTCCATCCTACGAGCAGTACTTC. Amino acids: CASSLIPGQGAPSYEQYF.

This chain uses TRBV13 with TRBJ2-7, with D uncertain. The CDR3 length is 11 residues. V was pared by 4 bases and J by 1 base, with 2 bases between. The germline V gene encodes CDR1 PRHDT and CDR2 FYEKMQ (reference sequence). CDR3: CASSSSYEQYF. The CDR3 DNA follows: TGTGCCAGCAGCTCTTCCTACGAGCAGTACTTC.